This record concerns one TCR beta chain sequence. The entirety of the isolated RNA underwent reverse transcription, so expressed TCRB transcripts were sequenced. Assay: immunoSEQ multiplex PCR; the TCRdb copy retains only in-frame clones and omits some. The sample yields hundreds of thousands of clones, about 14% seen once. Naive, central memory, regulatory and stem cell-like memory cells within the CD4+ compartment were sorted using CD45RO/CCR7/CD25/CD127/CD95/CD27. The data stem from a study of beta chain features in type 1 diabetes. Sequences were obtained from naive CD4+ T cells from blood. The sequence derives from a man aged 18 to 30 in good health.

The CDR3 here is CATSRDENEQFF. CDR3 sequence (DNA): TGTGCCACCAGCAGAGACGAGAATGAGCAGTTCTTC. The rearrangement links TRBV15 to TRBJ2-1; D gene ambiguous. V was trimmed by 0 bases and J by 7 bases, leaving 4 bases between them. This CDR3 region has 12 residues. Germline V gene lookup returns CDR1 LNHNV and CDR2 YYDKDF (reference sequence).